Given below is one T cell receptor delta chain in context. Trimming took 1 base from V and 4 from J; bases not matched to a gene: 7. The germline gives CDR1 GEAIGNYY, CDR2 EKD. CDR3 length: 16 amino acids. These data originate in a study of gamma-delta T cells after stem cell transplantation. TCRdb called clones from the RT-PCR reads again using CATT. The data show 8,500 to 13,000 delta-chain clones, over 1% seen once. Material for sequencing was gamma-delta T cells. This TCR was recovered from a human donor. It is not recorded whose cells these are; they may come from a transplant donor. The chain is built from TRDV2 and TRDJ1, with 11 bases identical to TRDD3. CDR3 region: CACDTLGDTKGDKLIF. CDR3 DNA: TGTGCCTGTGACACGCTGGGGGATACTAAAGGCGATAAACTCATCTTT.